The source of this TCR beta chain is a study of cytomegalovirus exposure and HLA in healthy donors (dated by TCRdb to 2017 to 2019). For the study in its entirety: According to an earlier analysis of 550 to 700 of the donors, 200 million or so T cells yielded 100 million or so unique TCR beta sequences and about 300 Gb of sequence data. Several DR-DQ haplotypes were handled as single units for association and clustering because linkage in the cohort was strong. The study aimed to test whether signatures of past pathogen exposure could be identified by cataloging public T cell receptors. To predict cytomegalovirus infection status, the study brought together high-throughput TCR immunosequencing, statistical association of individual TCRs with disease status, and machine learning. In an earlier analysis of over 550 of the donors, high-throughput TCR beta sequencing was used to judge whether each TCR beta V gene segment behaved as functional or pseudogenic. An early release that covered some 630 HLA-typed donors contained approximately 300 gigabases of sequencing data and tens of millions of unique TCR sequences. On average, roughly 240,000 unique TCR beta nucleotide sequences were sequenced per donor among 398 genotyped donors of the cohort, with roughly 18% of those sequences being non-productive. A separate validation cohort of approximately 120 different subjects was used in addition to the approximately 610-subject first cohort. In the later analysis, no new phenotypic data were used to find candidate immune exposures; instead, reliance was placed on TCR beta sequences and their occurrence across donors. HLA typing covered class I and class II loci at four-digit resolution. A later genetic analysis used genome-wide SNP genotypes for about 55% of the 666 donors, treating that subset as a discovery cohort. Every discovery cohort repertoire had been produced on one sequencing platform. The number of typed donors differed by locus: roughly 620-630 for A, B, C, DRB1 and DQB1; some 540 for DQA1; around 610 for DPA1; and around 470 for DPB1. Of the approximately 400 genotyped donors, 81% fell in the genetic ancestry cluster associated with self-reported Caucasian donors. Using immunosequencing, the study profiled T cell repertoires from 666 subjects and related those repertoires to cytomegalovirus serostatus. To study patterns of TCR occurrence, a later analysis re-analyzed previously published TCR beta repertoires from around 670 donors and added high-resolution HLA genotyping. Donor age, sex, ethnicity and CMV serostatus were compiled alongside the repertoire data.

Concerning this clone itself: What this receptor recognizes is not known. The record has no base qualities; no much larger clone is one base away.

Based on the germline V gene (reference sequence), the CDR1 and CDR2 sequences are SEHNR and FQNEAQ. From the cysteine up to the phenylalanine, the CDR3 has a length of 14 residues. Just CDR3 DNA is preserved here, 42 bases in frame from base 1. Clipping removes 1 base from V and 4 bases from J, with 4 as the unmatched junction base count. In total, around 600 healthy bone marrow donors made up the cohort. At the time of sampling, all cohort members were nominally healthy, though unrecorded immune exposures were likely present. The donor was CMV seronegative and belonged to the group of under 400 seronegative cohort members. Every donor gave a peripheral blood sample, and the peripheral blood mononuclear cells from that sample were used for TCR beta sequencing. Genomic DNA extraction from the blood cell samples was performed with the Qiagen DNeasy Blood Extraction Kit. The research as a whole found: The study listed 150 to 200 TCR beta chains as associated with cytomegalovirus. In a later analysis, 16,951 TCR beta sequences were associated with specific HLA alleles at a false discovery rate of 0.05. Linkage disequilibrium might explain the correlated functional status among segregating V segments, but an unknown experimental factor could not be excluded. A later genetic analysis reported fewer N-insertions in productive TCRs among donors in an Asian-associated ancestry cluster than the roughly 670-donor mean. According to a later analysis, parvovirus B19, influenza, CMV and Epstein-Barr virus appeared linked to several top co-occurrence clusters. Because counts were too low, 15 to 20 rarely observed V segments, including chromosome 9 orphons, were excluded from the earlier analysis of roughly 580 of the donors. In a later analysis, HLA-associated TCR beta chains showed more clonal expansion and lower generation probabilities than non-associated chains that were equally common. In vitro tests confirmed that a few of the cytomegalovirus-associated TCR beta chains recognize cytomegalovirus antigens. A further reported finding was that TCR beta sequences accurately predicted the HLA-A and HLA-B alleles for most subjects in the first cohort. The classifier was reported to diagnose cytomegalovirus status with high specificity and sensitivity in both the original cohort and the validation cohort. A group of highly shared sequence variants was considered likely to be a technical artifact of the sequencing pipeline. Across donors, most TCR sequences were observed very rarely, whereas some public TCRs were present in many individuals. The authors suggested that the approach could potentially be generalized to other disease states and immunological phenotypes. For the cohort, immune exposure information was limited to CMV serostatus. Because the 87-base-pair reads could not distinguish some IMGT-functional V segments, including TRBV6-2 and TRBV6-3, those segments were excluded. In a later analysis, TCR association rates were found to vary across HLA loci, with the most associated TCRs seen for DRB1 alleles and the fewest for HLA-C alleles. An earlier analysis of around 500 of the donors showed that most TCR beta V segments appeared in productive rearrangements either about 90% or about 30% of the time, which broadly matched IMGT annotations. V-gene and J-gene trimming of TCR beta chains was associated with a missense DCLRE1C variant in a later genetic analysis, and the association was replicated in an independent cohort. Assigning TCR associations to individual alleles was difficult when HLA alleles, especially DR and DQ, strongly co-occurred. A later analysis found that most CMV-associated TCR beta chains appeared HLA-restricted, with HLA associations seemingly driven largely by CMV exposure. Only TCR beta chains were sequenced in this cohort, and the absence of alpha or paired-chain data limited detectable features. Sequencing depth was assumed to be roughly uniform across donors in the presence/absence analyses, though that assumption may not hold. HLA typing was unavailable for some donors at each locus, so association tests used only the typed subset.

The method was the immunoSEQ multiplex PCR assay. The multiplex PCR relied on a mix of 60 forward primers for TCR Vbeta segments and 13 reverse primers for TCR Jbeta segments. A multiplex PCR assay on genomic DNA amplified the CDR3 region of rearranged TCR beta genes. Amplified TCR beta libraries were sequenced as 87-base-pair reads on the Illumina HiSeq System. Per the original workflow: A later analysis tallied tens of millions of unique TCR beta chains across the 666 repertoires, and about 10 million of those chains were shared by two or more donors. Raw reads were error-corrected and collapsed into unique sequences with a nearest-neighbor algorithm that merged closely related sequences to remove PCR and sequencing errors. V, D and J gene segments were assigned by aligning CDR3 sequences to IMGT reference sequences. For a sequence to be retained, at least a six-nucleotide match to both a V gene segment and a J gene segment was required. A rearrangement was called productive if the CDR3 had no stop codons and remained in frame with V and J, and every other rearrangement was called non-productive. Following IMGT convention, CDR3 was defined as the stretch from the second conserved V-encoded cysteine to the conserved J-encoded phenylalanine. In an earlier analysis of 550 to 650 of the donors, sequences lacking an unambiguous match to a single V gene segment were excluded. An earlier analysis of several hundred of the donors called V segments functional above 56.7% productive rearrangements and segregating when the between-donor standard deviation exceeded 5%. A statistical classification framework was built to diagnose cytomegalovirus status from the catalog of TCR beta chain sequences. V and J gene assignment, in a later analysis, came from comparing TCR nucleotide sequences with IMGT/GENE-DB human TR gene sequences. Using the TCRdist pipeline, a later analysis assigned CDR3 sequences along with most-parsimonious VDJ recombination scenarios. A later analysis defined each TCR beta chain by its CDR3 amino acid sequence plus V-gene family, and excluded reads lacking a unique V-gene family. In a later analysis, around 650 highly shared, low-generation-probability nucleotide sequences were removed to address suspected cross-contamination and a sequencing artifact. For each public chain, a later analysis derived a clonal expansion index from normalized ranks of inferred template counts within each repertoire. A later analysis computed generation probabilities with a VDJ recombination model fitted to out-of-frame rearrangements, and checked the results against IGoR. In a later analysis, TCR-TCR, TCR-HLA and TCR-CMV co-occurrence was scored with hypergeometric tests, and a repertoire-size bias correction was applied to TCR pairs. False discovery rates were estimated in a later analysis by permuting HLA or CMV assignments 20 times. In a later analysis, co-occurring TCRs were grouped using DBSCAN, with TCRdist sequence similarity added in when clustering inside HLA-allele-positive subsets. Repertoires with fewer than 30,000 or more than 120,000 public chains were left out of co-occurrence clustering, as were about five repertoires with anomalous nucleotide sharing. TCRdb re-hosts the immuneACCESS table, in-frame sequences only. Its copies lack some clones; in the studies checked, an unresolved V gene accounts for under half of them, and the cause for the rest is not known. V and J calls and clone size come straight from that table; D and trimming were deduced from the DNA. The sample yields roughly 200,000 clones; around 86% were counted once. Together, the top ten hold 1% to 1.5% of the sample.

The sequence was collected from a man between 25 and 39 years old in good health and CMV-seronegative. The chain employs TRBV7-9 and TRBJ2-7, with TRBD1 identical over 7 junction bases. Sequencing was done on a sample of PBMCs. CDR3 reads: CASSLGGTVYEQYF. The DNA is TGTGCCAGCAGCTTAGGGGGGACAGTGTACGAGCAGTACTTC.